This T cell receptor (beta chain) came from a study of T cell repertoires in cytomegalovirus infection. Turning to the study itself: A matching HLA type, together with CMV infection, was signaled by public TCR beta signatures. Study results and caveats: The response measured ex vivo was dominated by TCR beta clonotypes (HLA-C-restricted and CMV-specific).

This clonotype was counted many times. What it recognizes is unknown. A single record per CDR3 protein comes from TCRdb applying MiXCR to the reads. The table includes 310,000 or so distinct CDR3 sequences, about 8.8% detected once. Germline CDR1 is LNHDA and CDR2 is SQIVND (reference sequence). CDR3 size: 17 residues. Between the trimmed V and J ends, which lost 0 bases and 0 bases, there was a span of 12 bases. J is TRBJ2-1 and V is TRBV19, with D perhaps matching TRBD2 (6 bases). This sequence was found in a human donor in good health (CMV status not recorded). Some clones in this sample may be carry-over from other donors' samples. The sequenced material came from PBMCs. DNA for the CDR3: TGTGCCAGTAGTATAGATAGGAGGGGTAGCTCCTACAATGAGCAGTTCTTC. Encoded protein: CASSIDRRGSSYNEQFF.